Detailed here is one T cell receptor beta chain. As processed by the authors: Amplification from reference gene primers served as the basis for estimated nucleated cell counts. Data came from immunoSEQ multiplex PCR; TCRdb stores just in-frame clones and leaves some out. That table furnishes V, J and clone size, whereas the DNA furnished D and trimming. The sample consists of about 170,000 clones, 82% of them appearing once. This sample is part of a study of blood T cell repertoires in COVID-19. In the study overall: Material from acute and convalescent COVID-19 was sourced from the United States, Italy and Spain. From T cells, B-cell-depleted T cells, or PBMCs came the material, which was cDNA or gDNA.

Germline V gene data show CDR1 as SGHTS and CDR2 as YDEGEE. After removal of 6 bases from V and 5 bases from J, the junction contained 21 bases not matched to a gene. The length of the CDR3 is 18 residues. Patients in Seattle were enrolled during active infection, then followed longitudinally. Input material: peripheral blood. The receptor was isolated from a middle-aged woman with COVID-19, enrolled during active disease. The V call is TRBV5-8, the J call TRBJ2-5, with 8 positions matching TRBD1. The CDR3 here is CASIPRTGNSLRSETQYF. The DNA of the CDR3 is TGTGCCAGCATCCCTAGGACAGGGAACAGCCTAAGATCGGAGACCCAGTACTTC.